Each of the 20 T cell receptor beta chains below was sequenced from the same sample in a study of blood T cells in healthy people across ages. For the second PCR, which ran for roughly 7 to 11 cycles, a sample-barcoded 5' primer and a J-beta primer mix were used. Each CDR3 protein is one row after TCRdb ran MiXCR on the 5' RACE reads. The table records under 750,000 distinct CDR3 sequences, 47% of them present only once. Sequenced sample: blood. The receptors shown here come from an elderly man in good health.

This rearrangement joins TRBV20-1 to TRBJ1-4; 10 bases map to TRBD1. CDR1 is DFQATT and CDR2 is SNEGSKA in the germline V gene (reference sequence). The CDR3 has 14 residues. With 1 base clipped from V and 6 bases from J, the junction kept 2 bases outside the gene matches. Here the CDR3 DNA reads TGCAGTGCTAGAGCAGGACAGGGGGATGAAAAACTGTTTTTT. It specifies CSARAGQGDEKLFF.

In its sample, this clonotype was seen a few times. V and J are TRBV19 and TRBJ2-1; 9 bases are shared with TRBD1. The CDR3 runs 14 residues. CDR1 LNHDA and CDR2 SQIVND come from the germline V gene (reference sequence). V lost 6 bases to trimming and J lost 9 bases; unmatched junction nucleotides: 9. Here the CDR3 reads CASRPGQGSGEQFF. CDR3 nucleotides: TGTGCCAGTAGGCCGGGACAGGGATCCGGTGAGCAGTTCTTC. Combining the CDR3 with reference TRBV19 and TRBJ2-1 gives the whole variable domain DGGITQSPKYLFRKEGQNVTLSCEQNLNHDAMYWYRQDPGQGLRLIYYSQIVNDFQKGDIAEGYSVSREKKESFPLTVTSAQKNPTAFYLCASRPGQGSGEQFFGPGTRLTVL.

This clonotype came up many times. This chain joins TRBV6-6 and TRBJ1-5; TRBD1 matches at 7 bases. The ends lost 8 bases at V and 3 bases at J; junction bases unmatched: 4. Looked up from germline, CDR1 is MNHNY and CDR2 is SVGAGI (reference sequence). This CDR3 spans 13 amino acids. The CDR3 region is CASAQGYNQPQHF. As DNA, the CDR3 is TGTGCCAGCGCACAGGGGTACAATCAGCCCCAGCATTTT.

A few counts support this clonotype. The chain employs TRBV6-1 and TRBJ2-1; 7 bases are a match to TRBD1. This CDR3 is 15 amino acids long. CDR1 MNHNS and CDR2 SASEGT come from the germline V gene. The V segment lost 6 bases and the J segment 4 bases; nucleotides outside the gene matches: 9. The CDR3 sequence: CASSVDRSPYNEQFF. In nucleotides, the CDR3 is TGTGCCAGCAGCGTGGACAGGAGCCCTTACAATGAGCAGTTCTTC.

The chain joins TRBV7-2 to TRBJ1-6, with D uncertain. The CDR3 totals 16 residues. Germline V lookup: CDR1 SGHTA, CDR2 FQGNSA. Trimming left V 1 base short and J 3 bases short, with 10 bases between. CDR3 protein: CASSLDPGLYNSPLHF. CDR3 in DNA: TGTGCCAGCAGCTTAGACCCGGGTCTCTATAATTCACCCCTCCACTTT.

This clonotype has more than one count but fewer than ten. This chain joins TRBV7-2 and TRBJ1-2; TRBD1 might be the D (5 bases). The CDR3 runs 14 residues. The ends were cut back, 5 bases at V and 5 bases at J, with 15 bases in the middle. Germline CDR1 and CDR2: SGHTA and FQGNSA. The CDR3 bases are TGTGCCAGCAGCGTTGCCGGGACTCGTTATGGCTACACCTTC. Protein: CASSVAGTRYGYTF.

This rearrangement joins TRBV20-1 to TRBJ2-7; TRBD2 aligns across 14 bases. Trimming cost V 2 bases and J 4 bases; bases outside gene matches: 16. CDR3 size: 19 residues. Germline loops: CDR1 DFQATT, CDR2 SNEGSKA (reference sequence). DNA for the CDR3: TGCAGTGCTAGATGGGGCCCGGGACTAGCGGGGGTAGACAGGTACGAGCAGTACTTC. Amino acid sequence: CSARWGPGLAGVDRYEQYF.

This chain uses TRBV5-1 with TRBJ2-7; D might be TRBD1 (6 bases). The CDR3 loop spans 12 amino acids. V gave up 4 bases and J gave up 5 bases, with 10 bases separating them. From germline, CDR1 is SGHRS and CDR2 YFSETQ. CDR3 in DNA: TGCGCCAGCAGCACCAGGGGTGACGAGCAGTACTTC. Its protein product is CASSTRGDEQYF.

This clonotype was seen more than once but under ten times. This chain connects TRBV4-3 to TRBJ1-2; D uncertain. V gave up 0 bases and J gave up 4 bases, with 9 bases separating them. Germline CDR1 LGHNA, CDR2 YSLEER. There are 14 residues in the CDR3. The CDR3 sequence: CASSQDFGAYGYTF. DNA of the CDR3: TGCGCCAGCAGCCAAGATTTTGGCGCCTATGGCTACACCTTC.

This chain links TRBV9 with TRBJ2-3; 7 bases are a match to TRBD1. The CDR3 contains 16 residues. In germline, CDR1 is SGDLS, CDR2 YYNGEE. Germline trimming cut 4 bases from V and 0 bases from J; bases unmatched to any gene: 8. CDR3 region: CASSPGTAPSTDTQYF. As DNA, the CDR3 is TGTGCCAGCAGCCCCGGGACAGCCCCTAGCACAGATACGCAGTATTTT.

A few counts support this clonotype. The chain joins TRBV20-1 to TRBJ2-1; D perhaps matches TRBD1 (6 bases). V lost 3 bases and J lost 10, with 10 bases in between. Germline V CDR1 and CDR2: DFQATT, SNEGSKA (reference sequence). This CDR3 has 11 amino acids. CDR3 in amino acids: CSARGQGEQFF. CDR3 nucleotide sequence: TGCAGTGCTAGGGGTCAGGGGGAGCAGTTCTTC.

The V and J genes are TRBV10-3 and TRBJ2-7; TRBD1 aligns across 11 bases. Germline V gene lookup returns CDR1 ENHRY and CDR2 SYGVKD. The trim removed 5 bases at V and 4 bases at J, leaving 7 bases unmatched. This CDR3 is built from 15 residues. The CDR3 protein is CAISSLDRGQYEQYF. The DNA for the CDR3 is TGTGCCATCAGTAGCCTGGACAGGGGGCAATACGAGCAGTACTTC.

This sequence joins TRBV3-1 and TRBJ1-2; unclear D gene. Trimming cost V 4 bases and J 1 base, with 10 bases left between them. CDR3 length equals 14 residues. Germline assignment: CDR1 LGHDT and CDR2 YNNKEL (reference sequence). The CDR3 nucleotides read TGTGCCAGCAGCCGGGCGGGAGATAACTATGGCTACACCTTC. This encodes CASSRAGDNYGYTF.

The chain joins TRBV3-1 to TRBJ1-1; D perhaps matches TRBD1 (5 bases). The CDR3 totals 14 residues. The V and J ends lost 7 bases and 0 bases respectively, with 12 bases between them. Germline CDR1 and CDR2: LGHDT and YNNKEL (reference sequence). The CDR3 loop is CASNPGPMNTEAFF. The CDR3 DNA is TGTGCCAGCAACCCGGGACCGATGAACACTGAAGCTTTCTTT.

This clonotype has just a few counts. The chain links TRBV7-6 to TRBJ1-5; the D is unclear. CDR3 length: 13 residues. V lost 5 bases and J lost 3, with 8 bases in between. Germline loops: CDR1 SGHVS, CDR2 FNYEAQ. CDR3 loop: CASSPQPNQPQHF. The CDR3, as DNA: TGTGCCAGCAGCCCGCAGCCCAATCAGCCCCAGCATTTT.

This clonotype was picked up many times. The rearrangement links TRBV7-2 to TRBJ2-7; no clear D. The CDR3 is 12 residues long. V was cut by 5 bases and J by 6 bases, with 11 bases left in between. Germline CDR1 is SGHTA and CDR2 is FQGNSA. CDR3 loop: CASSRDSGEQYF. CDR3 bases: TGTGCCAGCAGCAGGGATTCTGGCGAGCAGTACTTC.

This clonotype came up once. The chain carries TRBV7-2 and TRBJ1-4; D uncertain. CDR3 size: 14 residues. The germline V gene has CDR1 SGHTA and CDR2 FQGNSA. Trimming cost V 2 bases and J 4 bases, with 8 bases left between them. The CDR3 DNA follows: TGTGCCAGCAGCTTATATAGGGATAATGAAAAACTGTTTTTT. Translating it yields CASSLYRDNEKLFF.

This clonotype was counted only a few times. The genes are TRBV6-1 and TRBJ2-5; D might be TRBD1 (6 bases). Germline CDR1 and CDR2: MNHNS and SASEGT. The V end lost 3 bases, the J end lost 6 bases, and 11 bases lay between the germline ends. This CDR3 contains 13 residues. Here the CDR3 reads CASSDGDTQTQYF. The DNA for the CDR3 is TGTGCCAGCAGTGATGGGGACACCCAGACCCAGTACTTC.

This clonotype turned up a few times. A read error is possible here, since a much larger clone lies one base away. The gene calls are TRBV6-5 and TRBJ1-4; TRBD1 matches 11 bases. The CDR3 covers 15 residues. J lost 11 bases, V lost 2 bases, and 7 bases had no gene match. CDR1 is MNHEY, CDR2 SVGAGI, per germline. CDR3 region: CASSYVTGTGGKLFF. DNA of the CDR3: TGTGCCAGCAGTTACGTGACCGGGACAGGGGGGAAACTGTTTTTT.

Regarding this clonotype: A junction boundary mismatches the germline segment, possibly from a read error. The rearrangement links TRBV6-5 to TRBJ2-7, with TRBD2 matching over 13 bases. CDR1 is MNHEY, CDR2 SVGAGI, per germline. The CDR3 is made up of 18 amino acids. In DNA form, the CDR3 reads TGTACCAGCAGTTACACCGGGACTAGCGGGAAGGTGAGCTACGAGCAGTACTTC. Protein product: CTSSYTGTSGKVSYEQYF.